This T cell receptor (beta chain) was found in a study of blood T cell repertoires in COVID-19. Clones were read by immunoSEQ multiplex PCR, and TCRdb kept only the in-frame ones, dropping some. The sample yields 150,000 to 200,000 clones, around 89% seen once. Trimming removed 0 bases from V and 5 bases from J, with 10 bases in between. The CDR3 contains 15 residues. Germline V gene data show CDR1 as MGHRA and CDR2 as YSYEKL. Material: peripheral blood. The origin of this receptor is a middle-aged man with active or convalescent COVID-19. V and J are TRBV4-1 and TRBJ2-2; perhaps TRBD2 as D (6 bases). DNA of the CDR3: TGCGCCAGCAGCCAAGAGGAACGGGGGACCGGGGAGCTGTTTTTT. This codes for CASSQEERGTGELFF.